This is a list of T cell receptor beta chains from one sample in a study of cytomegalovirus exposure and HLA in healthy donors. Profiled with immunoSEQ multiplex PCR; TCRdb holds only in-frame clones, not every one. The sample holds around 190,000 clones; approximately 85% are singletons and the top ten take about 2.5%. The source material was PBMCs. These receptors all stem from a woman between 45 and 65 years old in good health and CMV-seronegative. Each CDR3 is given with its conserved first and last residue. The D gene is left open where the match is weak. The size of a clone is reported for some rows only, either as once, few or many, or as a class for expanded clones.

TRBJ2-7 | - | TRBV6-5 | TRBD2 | CASRVTSGKTYEQYF | TGTGCCAGCAGGGTAACTAGCGGGAAAACCTACGAGCAGTACTTC
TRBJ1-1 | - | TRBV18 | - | CASSADRNTEAFF | TGTGCCAGCTCGGCCGACAGGAACACTGAAGCTTTCTTT
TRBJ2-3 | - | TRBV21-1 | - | CARYGLAPSTDTQYF | TGTGCCCGCTACGGACTAGCGCCAAGCACAGATACGCAGTATTTT
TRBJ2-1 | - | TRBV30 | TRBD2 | CAWSVEPGGPRDEQFF | TGTGCCTGGAGTGTTGAGCCGGGAGGGCCTCGGGATGAGCAGTTCTTC
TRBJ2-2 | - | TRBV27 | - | CASRPTNSNTGELFF | TGTGCCAGCAGGCCGACAAACTCGAACACCGGGGAGCTGTTTTTT
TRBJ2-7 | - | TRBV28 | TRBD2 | CASSFGLADYEQYF | TGTGCCAGCAGTTTCGGCCTAGCGGATTACGAGCAGTACTTC
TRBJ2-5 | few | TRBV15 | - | CATSRDIQETQYF | TGTGCCACCAGCAGAGACATACAGGAGACCCAGTACTTC
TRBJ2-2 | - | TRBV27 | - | CASSLTGAGVPGELFF | TGTGCCAGCAGTTTAACTGGCGCAGGGGTCCCCGGGGAGCTGTTTTTT
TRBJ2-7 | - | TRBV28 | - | CASSIRQVRSYEQYF | TGTGCCAGCAGTATAAGACAGGTCCGTTCCTACGAGCAGTACTTC
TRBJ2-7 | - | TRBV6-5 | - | CASSYSTGLGEQYF | TGTGCCAGCAGTTACTCTACAGGTCTCGGCGAGCAGTACTTC
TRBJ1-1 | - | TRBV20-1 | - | CSAEMNTEAFF | TGCAGTGCTGAGATGAACACTGAAGCTTTCTTT
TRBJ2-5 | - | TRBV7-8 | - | CASSFRAGRETQYF | TGTGCCAGCAGCTTTCGGGCGGGAAGGGAGACCCAGTACTTC
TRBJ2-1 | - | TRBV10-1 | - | CASSTWGDPNEQFF | TGCGCCAGCAGTACCTGGGGAGACCCCAATGAGCAGTTCTTC
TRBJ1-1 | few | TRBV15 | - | CATSRVIGDTEAFF | TGTGCCACCAGCAGAGTTATAGGGGACACTGAAGCTTTCTTT
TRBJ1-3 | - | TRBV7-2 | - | CASSLVGLSGNTIYF | TGTGCCAGCAGCTTAGTGGGACTCTCTGGAAACACCATATATTTT
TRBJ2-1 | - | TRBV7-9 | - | CASSLAFGSSYNEQFF | TGTGCCAGCAGCTTAGCGTTCGGGAGCTCCTACAATGAGCAGTTCTTC
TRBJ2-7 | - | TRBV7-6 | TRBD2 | CASSLQTSGRAYEQYF | TGTGCCAGCAGCCTCCAGACTAGCGGGAGGGCCTACGAGCAGTACTTC
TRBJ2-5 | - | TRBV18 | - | CASSPGFGGETQYF | TGTGCCAGCTCACCAGGTTTTGGAGGGGAGACCCAGTACTTC
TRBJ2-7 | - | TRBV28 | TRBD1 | CASSSSGTGALYEQYF | TGTGCCAGCAGTTCCTCCGGGACAGGGGCGCTCTACGAGCAGTACTTC
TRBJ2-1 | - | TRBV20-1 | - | CSVGGFEQFF | TGCAGTGTCGGGGGTTTTGAGCAGTTCTTC
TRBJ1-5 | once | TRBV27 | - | CASSPHLPGEQPQHF | TGTGCCAGCAGTCCTCACCTCCCGGGGGAACAGCCCCAGCATTTT
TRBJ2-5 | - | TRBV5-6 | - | CASSLAGRGETQYF | TGTGCCAGCAGCTTGGCGGGGAGAGGGGAGACCCAGTACTTC
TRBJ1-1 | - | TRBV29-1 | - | CSVYRAMNTEAFF | TGCAGCGTGTACAGGGCCATGAACACTGAAGCTTTCTTT
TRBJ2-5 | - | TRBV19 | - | CASSIGRQETQYF | TGTGCCAGTAGTATTGGCAGACAAGAGACCCAGTACTTC
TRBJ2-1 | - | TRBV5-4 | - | CASSPPLLPNEQFF | TGTGCCAGCAGCCCACCTCTACTTCCCAATGAGCAGTTCTTC
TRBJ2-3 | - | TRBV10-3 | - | CAILTDTQYF | TGTGCCATCTTAACAGATACGCAGTATTTT
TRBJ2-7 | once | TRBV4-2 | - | CASSQSPGLLYF | TGTGCCAGCAGCCAATCTCCGGGACTCCTGTACTTC
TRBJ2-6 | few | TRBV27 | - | CASGRYSGANVLTF | TGTGCCAGCGGCAGGTACTCTGGGGCCAACGTCCTGACTTTC
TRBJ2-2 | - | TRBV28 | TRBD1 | CASSQDRGRTGELFF | TGTGCCAGCAGTCAGGACAGGGGGCGCACCGGGGAGCTGTTTTTT
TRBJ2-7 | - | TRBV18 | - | CASSPPRDYEQYF | TGTGCCAGCTCACCACCGAGGGATTACGAGCAGTACTTC
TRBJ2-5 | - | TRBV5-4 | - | CASSKPPQETQYF | TGTGCCAGCAGCAAGCCTCCCCAAGAGACCCAGTACTTC
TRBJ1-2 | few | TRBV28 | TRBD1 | CASSLPGTGGYGYTF | TGTGCCAGCAGTTTACCAGGGACAGGGGGGTATGGCTACACCTTC
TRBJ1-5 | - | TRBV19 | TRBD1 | CASSSPTGATNQPQHF | TGTGCCAGTAGTTCCCCTACAGGGGCAACCAATCAGCCCCAGCATTTT
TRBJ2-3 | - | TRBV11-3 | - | CASSLGQVGSTDTQYF | TGTGCCAGCAGCTTAGGACAGGTTGGATCCACAGATACGCAGTATTTT
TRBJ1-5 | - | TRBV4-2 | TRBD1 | CASSQVGTGDINQPQHF | TGTGCCAGCAGCCAAGTGGGGACAGGGGATATCAATCAGCCCCAGCATTTT
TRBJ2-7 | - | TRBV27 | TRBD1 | CASSPYTGTVEQYF | TGTGCCAGCAGTCCCTATACCGGGACAGTGGAGCAGTACTTC
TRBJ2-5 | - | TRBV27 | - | CASSLSAPPETQYF | TGTGCCAGCAGTTTATCGGCCCCTCCAGAGACCCAGTACTTC
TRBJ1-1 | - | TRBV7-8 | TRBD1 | CASSLLGTGRDTEAFF | TGTGCCAGCAGCTTGTTGGGGACAGGGAGGGACACTGAAGCTTTCTTT
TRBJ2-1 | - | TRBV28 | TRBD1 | CASSGTGTGGRNEQFF | TGTGCCAGCAGCGGTACCGGGACAGGGGGCAGGAATGAGCAGTTCTTC
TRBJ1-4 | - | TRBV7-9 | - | CASSFREPNEKLFF | TGTGCCAGCAGCTTCCGGGAACCTAATGAAAAACTGTTTTTT
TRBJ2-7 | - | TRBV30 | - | CAWSSGTYYSYEQYF | TGTGCCTGGAGTTCCGGGACTTACTACTCCTACGAGCAGTACTTC
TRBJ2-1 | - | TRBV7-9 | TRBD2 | CASSPWTSGDNEQFF | TGTGCCAGCAGCCCGTGGACTAGCGGAGACAATGAGCAGTTCTTC
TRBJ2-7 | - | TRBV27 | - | CASSLYGPYEQYF | TGTGCCAGCAGTTTATATGGCCCCTACGAGCAGTACTTC
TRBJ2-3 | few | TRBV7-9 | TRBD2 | CASSSSGLAATDTQYF | TGTGCCAGCAGCTCTAGTGGACTAGCTGCCACAGATACGCAGTATTTT
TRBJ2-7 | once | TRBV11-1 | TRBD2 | CASSLVAGLAGGSHEQYF | TGTGCCAGCAGCTTAGTGGCGGGACTAGCGGGAGGGTCCCACGAGCAGTACTTC
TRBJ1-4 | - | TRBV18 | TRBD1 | CASKKQGGTNEKLFF | TGTGCCAGCAAAAAACAGGGGGGAACTAATGAAAAACTGTTTTTT
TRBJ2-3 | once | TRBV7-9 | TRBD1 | CSSSLGTAVWTDTQYF | TGTTCCAGCAGCTTAGGGACAGCGGTATGGACAGATACGCAGTATTTT
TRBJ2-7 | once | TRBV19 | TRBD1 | CASSIGRQGRAYEQYF | TGTGCCAGTAGTATAGGACGACAGGGTAGGGCCTACGAGCAGTACTTC
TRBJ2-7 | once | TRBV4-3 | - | CASSQEISRAYSYEQYF | TGCGCCAGCAGCCAAGAAATTAGCAGGGCGTACTCCTACGAGCAGTACTTC
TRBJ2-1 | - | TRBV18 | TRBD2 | CASSPTSGTRRNEQFF | TGTGCCAGCTCTCCAACTAGCGGGACCCGTCGGAATGAGCAGTTCTTC
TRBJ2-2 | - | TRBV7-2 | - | CASSPLGGNTGELFF | TGTGCCAGCAGCCCCCTAGGGGGAAACACCGGGGAGCTGTTTTTT
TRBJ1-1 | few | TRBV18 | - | CASSPGLNTEAFF | TGTGCCAGCTCACCCGGTCTTAACACTGAAGCTTTCTTT
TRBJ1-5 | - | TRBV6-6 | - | CASTPLGDYSNQPQHF | TGTGCCAGCACCCCCCTGGGAGATTATAGCAATCAGCCCCAGCATTTT
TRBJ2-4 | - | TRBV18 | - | CASSSTGPLTKNIQYF | TGTGCCAGCTCATCGACAGGTCCCCTAACCAAAAACATTCAGTACTTC
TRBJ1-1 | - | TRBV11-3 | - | CASSPGGNTEAFF | TGTGCCAGCAGCCCGGGAGGGAACACTGAAGCTTTCTTT
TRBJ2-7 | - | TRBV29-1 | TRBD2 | CSGGGSSYEQYF | TGCAGCGGGGGAGGGAGCTCCTACGAGCAGTACTTC
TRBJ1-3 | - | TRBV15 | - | CATSREGQTSGNTIYF | TGTGCCACCAGCAGAGAGGGGCAGACCTCTGGAAACACCATATATTTT